This passage covers 19 T cell receptor beta chains from one sample sequenced in a study of T-cell reconstitution after alpha-beta-depleted transplantation in children. As it was prepared, the TCRbeta library received unique molecular identifiers. MiXCR, run by TCRdb on the PCR reads, gives a single entry per CDR3 protein. The table shows 130,000 to 150,000 distinct CDR3 sequences, with around 8.8% occurring only once. This material consisted of PBMCs, mostly from graft donor cells, taken 180 days after TCRalphabeta/CD19-depleted stem cell transplant. These receptor sequences come from a female patient aged 2-15 years who had a stem cell transplant for congenital amegakaryocytic thrombocytopenia, so the T cells may come from the graft donor.

This clonotype came up many times. The rearrangement links TRBV7-9 to TRBJ2-5; no firm D call. This CDR3 has 11 amino acids. V dropped 5 bases and J dropped 2 bases, with 3 bases sitting between them. The V gene's germline CDR1 is SEHNR and CDR2 FQNEAQ (reference sequence). The CDR3, as DNA: TGTGCCAGCAGCCAGCAAGAGACCCAGTACTTC. Its protein is CASSQQETQYF.

This chain links TRBV12-3 or TRBV12-4 with TRBJ1-5; the match to TRBD1 covers 8 bases. CDR3 size: 18 residues. Germline trimming cut 3 bases from V and 5 bases from J; bases unmatched to any gene: 15. Written as DNA, the CDR3 is TGTGCCAGCAGTTTTAAGTCCGGGACAGGAGCCTCGGATCAGCCCCAGCATTTT. Translation gives CASSFKSGTGASDQPQHF.

This clonotype was detected only a few times. The chain has TRBV6-2 or TRBV6-3 and TRBJ2-1; TRBD2 matches 10 bases. CDR1 and CDR2 (germline): MNHEY, SVGEGT. The CDR3 has 14 amino acids. After removal of 8 bases from V and 6 bases from J, the junction contained 7 bases not matched to a gene. The CDR3: CASAPGLAANEQFF. Written as DNA, the CDR3 is TGTGCCAGCGCCCCCGGACTAGCGGCCAATGAGCAGTTCTTC.

In this sample, this clonotype turned up many times. V usage is TRBV6-1 and J usage is TRBJ1-3; the D gene is possibly TRBD1 (6 bases). The CDR3 is made up of 14 amino acids. CDR1 and CDR2 from the germline V gene are MNHNS and SASEGT. V lost 6 bases and J lost 1, with 10 bases in between. Here the CDR3 reads CASSWTASGNTIYF. In DNA, the CDR3 is TGTGCCAGCAGCTGGACAGCTTCTGGAAACACCATATATTTT.

Ten or more counts support this clonotype. V and J are TRBV5-1 and TRBJ2-7, with D perhaps matching TRBD2 (5 bases). This CDR3 contains 13 residues. The V gene lost 4 bases and the J gene lost 1 base, with 9 bases spanning the gap. CDR1 and CDR2 (germline): SGHRS, YFSETQ. As DNA, the CDR3 is TGCGCCAGCAGCAAGTCGGGGTCCTACGAGCAGTACTTC. Encoded protein: CASSKSGSYEQYF. The full variable domain, rest sourced from reference TRBV5-1 and TRBJ2-7, is KAGVTQTPRYLIKTRGQQVTLSCSPISGHRSVSWYQQTPGQGLQFLFEYFSETQRNKGNFPGRFSGRQFSNSRSEMNVSTLELGDSALYLCASSKSGSYEQYFGPGTRLTVT.

This clonotype appeared many times. CDR3 sequence reads: CSARTRFWYTEAFF. CDR3 nucleotides: TGCAGTGCTAGAACTAGGTTTTGGTACACTGAAGCTTTCTTT. V usage is TRBV20-1 and J usage is TRBJ1-1, with D hard to call. The CDR3 has 14 residues. From germline, CDR1 is DFQATT and CDR2 SNEGSKA (reference sequence). V lost 2 bases, J lost 3 bases, and 13 bases lay in between.

In its sample, this clonotype was seen many times. This rearrangement joins TRBV12-3 or TRBV12-4 to TRBJ2-1; 7 positions match TRBD2. The junction had 9 bases not matched to a gene; V was cut back by 2 bases and J by 8 bases. The CDR3 runs 15 residues. Here the CDR3 reads CASSLTSGDWDEQFF. CDR3 coding DNA: TGTGCCAGCAGTTTAACCAGCGGGGACTGGGATGAGCAGTTCTTC.

V gene TRBV5-6 combines with J gene TRBJ1-2; no clear D gene. Germline-derived CDR1 and CDR2 are SGHDT and YYEEEE. This CDR3 region has 12 residues. V shed 7 bases and J shed 2 bases, with 9 bases lying between them. CDR3 nucleotides: TGTGCCAGCCGTCGACGGAACTATGGCTACACCTTC. It specifies CASRRRNYGYTF.

This clonotype has a count of ten or more. J is TRBJ2-3 and V is TRBV20-1, with 8 bases identical to TRBD2. V shed 7 bases, J shed 2 bases, and the junction held 2 bases outside the gene matches. The germline V gene has CDR1 DFQATT and CDR2 SNEGSKA (reference sequence). This CDR3 contains 12 residues. The CDR3 nucleotides read TGCAGTGGACTAGCGTTCACAGATACGCAGTATTTT. Its protein is CSGLAFTDTQYF.

A word on this clonotype: A much larger clone differs from this one at a single base, so this may be a read error. This chain uses TRBV20-1 with TRBJ2-2, with 7 nucleotides matching TRBD2. The CDR3 consists of 14 residues. J gave up 1 base and V 3 bases, and 2 bases lay outside the gene matches. CDR1 is DFQATT and CDR2 is SNEGSKA in the germline V gene (reference sequence). CDR3: CSARTSRNTGELFF. CDR3 bases: TGCAGTGCTAGGACTAGCAGGAACACCGGGGAGCTGTTTTTT.

In this sample, this clonotype turned up many times. The chain joins TRBV6-5 to TRBJ1-1; TRBD1 agrees at 7 bases. The V and J ends lost 2 bases and 1 base, in that order; junction bases with no gene match: 4. This CDR3 region has 15 residues. Germline CDR1 is MNHEY and CDR2 is SVGAGI. The CDR3 sequence is CASSYQGGWNTEAFF. Here the CDR3 DNA reads TGTGCCAGCAGTTACCAGGGGGGGTGGAACACTGAAGCTTTCTTT.

This clonotype was recorded at least ten times. DNA for the CDR3: TGCAGCGTCCTGGACGTTTTCTATGGCTACACCTTC. Protein: CSVLDVFYGYTF. The J gene is TRBJ1-2, the V gene TRBV29-1; D ambiguous. Trimming removed 6 bases from V and 4 bases from J, with 12 bases in between. The CDR3 is 12 residues long. Germline loops: CDR1 SQVTM, CDR2 ANQGSEA.

Many counts were recorded for this clonotype. The J gene is TRBJ2-6, the V gene TRBV4-2; 8 bases are shared with TRBD1. Germline CDR1 and CDR2: LGHNA and YNFKEQ. V trimming: 5 bases; J trimming: 2 bases; junction bases outside the gene matches: 14. The CDR3 length is 19 residues. The CDR3 coding sequence is TGTGCCAGCAGCAAAAACTCCGGGACAGGCTTAGCTGGGGCCAACGTCCTGACTTTC. As protein: CASSKNSGTGLAGANVLTF.

This clonotype was recorded at least ten times. The rearrangement joins TRBV28 to TRBJ2-3; 13 nucleotides line up with TRBD2. The V segment lost 4 bases and the J segment 3 bases; nucleotides outside the gene matches: 4. Germline lookup yields CDR1 MDHEN and CDR2 SYDVKM. The CDR3 spans 16 residues. CDR3 protein: CASSWTSGSGTDTQYF. CDR3 nucleotide sequence: TGTGCCAGCAGTTGGACTAGCGGGAGCGGTACAGATACGCAGTATTTT.

This clonotype has a count of ten or more. The chain carries TRBV4-1 and TRBJ2-1; a weak D match, TRBD1 (5 bases). With 9 bases removed from V and 6 bases from J, the gap between germline ends came to 12 bases. This CDR3 is 12 amino acids long. Looked up from germline, CDR1 is MGHRA and CDR2 is YSYEKL. CDR3 bases: TGCGCCAGTCAACAAAGGGGCAATGAGCAGTTCTTC. Its translation is CASQQRGNEQFF.

This clonotype was found once. Since a much larger clone is just one base distant, this may be a read error. The chain is built from TRBV15 and TRBJ2-5; D is unresolved. The V gene lost 1 base and the J gene lost 2 bases, with 2 bases spanning the gap. From germline, CDR1 is LNHNV and CDR2 YYDKDF (reference sequence). CDR3 length: 12 residues. The chain's CDR3 is CATSRVQETQYF. Written as DNA, the CDR3 is TGTGCCACCAGCAGAGTTCAAGAGACCCAGTACTTC.

This clonotype came up a few times. The chain employs TRBV20-1 and TRBJ2-5; no reliable D call. Germline loops: CDR1 DFQATT, CDR2 SNEGSKA (reference sequence). Trimming took 0 bases from V and 3 from J, leaving 11 bases between them. The CDR3 consists of 14 residues. The CDR3 bases are TGCAGTGCTAGAGATCCGTTGTTAAAAGAGACCCAGTACTTC. Translation gives CSARDPLLKETQYF.

This clonotype was picked up many times. This chain joins TRBV2 and TRBJ2-3; 10 nucleotides align to TRBD2. CDR1 is SNHLY, CDR2 FYNNEI, per germline. V lost 6 bases to trimming and J lost 6 bases; unmatched junction nucleotides: 6. CDR3 length: 14 amino acids. CDR3 loop: CASRASGGVDTQYF. As DNA, the CDR3 is TGTGCCAGCAGGGCTAGCGGGGGCGTGGATACGCAGTATTTT. The whole variable domain, remainder taken from reference TRBV2 and TRBJ2-3, is EPEVTQTPSHQVTQMGQEVILRCVPISNHLYFYWYRQILGQKVEFLVSFYNNEISEKSEIFDDQFSVERPDGSNFTLKIRSTKLEDSAMYFCASRASGGVDTQYFGPGTRLTVL.

CDR3 in DNA: TGTGCCAGCAGCCAGGGGTATGCCTATGGCTACACCTTC. Translating it yields CASSQGYAYGYTF. This rearrangement joins TRBV14 to TRBJ1-2; D ambiguous. Germline CDR1 reads SGHDN; CDR2 reads FVKESK. The CDR3 spans 13 residues. Trimming shortened V by 3 bases and J by 4 bases, and 9 bases separated the two germline ends.